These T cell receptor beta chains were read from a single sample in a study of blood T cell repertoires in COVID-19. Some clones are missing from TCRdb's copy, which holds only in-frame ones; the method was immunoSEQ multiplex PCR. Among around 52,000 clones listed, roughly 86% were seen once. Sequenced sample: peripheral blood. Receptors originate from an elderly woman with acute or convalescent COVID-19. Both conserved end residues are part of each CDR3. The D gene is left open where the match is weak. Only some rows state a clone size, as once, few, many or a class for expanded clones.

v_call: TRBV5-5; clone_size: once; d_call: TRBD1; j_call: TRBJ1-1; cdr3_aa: CASIPTGEFFTEAFF; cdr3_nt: TGTGCCAGCATCCCGACAGGGGAGTTTTTCACTGAAGCTTTCTTT
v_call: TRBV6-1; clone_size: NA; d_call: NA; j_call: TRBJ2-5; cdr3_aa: CASSETGWQGIQTQYF; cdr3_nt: TGTGCCAGCAGTGAAACCGGCTGGCAGGGGATCCAGACCCAGTACTTC
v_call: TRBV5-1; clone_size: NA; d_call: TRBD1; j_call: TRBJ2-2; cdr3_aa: CASSQGAQNAGELFF; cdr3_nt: TGCGCCAGCAGCCAGGGGGCCCAGAATGCCGGGGAGCTGTTTTTT
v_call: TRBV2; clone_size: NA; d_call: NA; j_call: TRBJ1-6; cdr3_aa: CASSEIRQGNSPLHF; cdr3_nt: TGTGCCAGCAGTGAAATAAGGCAGGGAAATTCACCCCTCCACTTT
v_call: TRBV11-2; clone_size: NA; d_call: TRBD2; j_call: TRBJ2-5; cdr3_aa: CASSLLAGGQGETQYF; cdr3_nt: TGTGCCAGCAGCTTACTAGCGGGGGGGCAGGGGGAGACCCAGTACTTC
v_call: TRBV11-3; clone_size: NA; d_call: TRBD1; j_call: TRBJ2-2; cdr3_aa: CASSTGTGSNGELFF; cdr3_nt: TGTGCCAGCAGCACCGGGACAGGATCGAACGGGGAGCTGTTTTTT
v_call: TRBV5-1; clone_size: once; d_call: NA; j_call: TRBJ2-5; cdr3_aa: CASSLYDSQETQYF; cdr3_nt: TGCGCCAGCAGCTTGTACGACAGCCAAGAGACCCAGTACTTC
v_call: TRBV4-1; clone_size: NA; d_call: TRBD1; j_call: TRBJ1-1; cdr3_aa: CASSPRQGGGTEAFF; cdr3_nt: TGCGCCAGCAGCCCGCGACAGGGGGGAGGCACTGAAGCTTTCTTT
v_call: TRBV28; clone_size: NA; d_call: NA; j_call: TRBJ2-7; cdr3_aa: CATSVRWEQYF; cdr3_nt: TGTGCCACTAGCGTTCGATGGGAGCAGTACTTC
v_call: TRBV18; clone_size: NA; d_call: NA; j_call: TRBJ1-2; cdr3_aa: CASSPDSFSGYTF; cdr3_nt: TGTGCCAGCTCCCCGGACAGTTTTAGTGGCTACACCTTC
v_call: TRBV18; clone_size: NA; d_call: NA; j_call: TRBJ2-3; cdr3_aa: CASAQGSTDTQYF; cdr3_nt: TGTGCCAGCGCGCAGGGAAGCACAGATACGCAGTATTTT
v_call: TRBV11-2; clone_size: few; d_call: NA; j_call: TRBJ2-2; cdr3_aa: CASSPKGGNTGELFF; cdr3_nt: TGTGCCAGCAGTCCAAAGGGAGGAAACACCGGGGAGCTGTTTTTT
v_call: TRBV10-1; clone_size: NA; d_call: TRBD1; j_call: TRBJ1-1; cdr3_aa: CAGAPGSGQGDDTEAFF; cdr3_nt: TGCGCCGGCGCCCCCGGATCCGGACAGGGCGACGACACTGAAGCTTTCTTT
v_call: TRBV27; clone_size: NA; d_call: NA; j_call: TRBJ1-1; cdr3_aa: CASSFSGGEAFF; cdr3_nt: TGTGCCAGCAGTTTCTCGGGGGGAGAAGCTTTCTTT
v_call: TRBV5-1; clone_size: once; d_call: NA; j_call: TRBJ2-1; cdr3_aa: CASSLEERALYNEQFF; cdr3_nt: TGCGCCAGCAGCTTGGAGGAGCGGGCGCTATACAATGAGCAGTTCTTC
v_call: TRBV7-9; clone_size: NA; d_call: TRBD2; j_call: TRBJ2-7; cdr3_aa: CASSSSGEQYF; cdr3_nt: TGTGCCAGCAGCTCTAGCGGGGAGCAGTACTTC
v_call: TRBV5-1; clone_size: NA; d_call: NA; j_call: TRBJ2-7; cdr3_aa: CASSIYQAREQYF; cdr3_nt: TGCGCCAGCAGCATTTATCAGGCTCGCGAGCAGTACTTC